These T cell receptor beta chains were read from a single sample in a study of PD-1 blockade in classical Hodgkin lymphoma. Profiled with immunoSEQ multiplex PCR; TCRdb holds only in-frame clones, not every one. The sample contains 70,000 to 85,000 clones, under 95% of which appear only once. Material: peripheral blood mononuclear cells (PBMCs), obtained at baseline. The receptor source for this set is a human donor with classical Hodgkin lymphoma. Each CDR3 is given with its conserved first and last residue. The D gene is left open where the match is weak. Clone size, where shown, is once, few, many, or a class for clones that have expanded.

v_call,j_call,d_call,clone_size,cdr3_aa,cdr3_nt
TRBV9,TRBJ2-5,.,.,CASTPGDTKETQYF,TGTGCCAGTACCCCCGGGGACACCAAAGAGACCCAGTACTTC
TRBV9,TRBJ2-3,TRBD2,.,CASSVTGGGPTDTQYF,TGTGCCAGCAGCGTAACGGGCGGGGGGCCGACAGATACGCAGTATTTT
TRBV25-1,TRBJ2-3,.,.,CASSDGLGGADTQYF,TGTGCCAGCAGTGACGGACTCGGGGGCGCTGATACGCAGTATTTT
TRBV28,TRBJ1-2,TRBD1,.,CASGDRNYGYTF,TGTGCCAGTGGGGACAGAAACTATGGCTACACCTTC
TRBV4-1,TRBJ1-3,.,.,CASSPGASNTIYF,TGCGCCAGCAGCCCCGGAGCTTCTAACACCATATATTTT
TRBV7-9,TRBJ2-7,TRBD2,.,CASSSTSGYSYEQYF,TGTGCCAGCAGCTCGACTAGCGGGTACTCCTACGAGCAGTACTTC
TRBV5-1,TRBJ1-4,.,.,CASSLAGTSPGEKLFF,TGCGCCAGCAGCTTGGCTGGGACTTCCCCGGGAGAAAAACTGTTTTTT
TRBV7-9,TRBJ2-7,TRBD1,.,CASRRDRGFYEQYF,TGTGCCAGCAGGCGGGACAGGGGTTTCTACGAGCAGTACTTC
TRBV18,TRBJ2-5,.,once,CASSPPGFGQETQYF,TGTGCCAGCTCACCACCAGGGTTCGGGCAAGAGACCCAGTACTTC
TRBV28,TRBJ1-1,TRBD1,.,CASSPPGQPNTEAFF,TGTGCCAGCAGTCCACCGGGACAGCCGAACACTGAAGCTTTCTTT
TRBV28,TRBJ2-3,TRBD1,.,CASSLSQGAPVTTQYF,TGTGCCAGCAGTTTAAGTCAGGGGGCTCCGGTTACTACGCAGTATTTT
TRBV25-1,TRBJ2-7,.,.,CASSTLTRGAYEQYF,TGTGCCAGCAGCACTCTGACCAGGGGGGCCTACGAGCAGTACTTC
TRBV5-4,TRBJ2-5,.,.,CASSLDPGGGETQYF,TGTGCCAGCAGCTTGGATCCAGGGGGAGGGGAGACCCAGTACTTC
TRBV7-8,TRBJ2-7,.,.,CASSLENEQYF,TGTGCCAGCAGCTTAGAAAACGAGCAGTACTTC
TRBV7-8,TRBJ1-1,.,once,CAGGDQRHTEAFF,TGTGCCGGAGGGGACCAAAGGCACACTGAAGCTTTCTTT
TRBV19,TRBJ1-4,.,.,CASSRGPYGNEKLFF,TGTGCCAGTAGTCGCGGGCCTTATGGGAATGAAAAACTGTTTTTT
TRBV5-1,TRBJ1-2,.,once,CASSLDGGNYGYTF,TGCGCCAGCAGCTTGGACGGTGGGAACTATGGCTACACCTTC
TRBV5-4,TRBJ1-3,TRBD1,.,CASSFTGGLPNTIYF,TGTGCCAGCAGCTTTACAGGGGGCCTTCCTAACACCATATATTTT
TRBV19,TRBJ2-1,.,.,CASSIAGNEQFF,TGTGCCAGTAGTATCGCGGGGAATGAGCAGTTCTTC
TRBV7-8,TRBJ1-4,.,.,CASSPTGFNEKLFF,TGTGCCAGCAGCCCGACAGGTTTCAATGAAAAACTGTTTTTT
TRBV5-1,TRBJ2-3,.,once,CASSFGPSGTDTQYF,TGCGCCAGCAGCTTTGGCCCTAGCGGCACAGATACGCAGTATTTT
TRBV7-8,TRBJ1-2,.,.,CASSSDRAGYTF,TGTGCCAGCAGCTCCGACAGAGCCGGCTACACCTTC
TRBV7-9,TRBJ2-2,TRBD2,.,CASSTKAGRTSGVGLFF,TGTGCCAGCAGCACAAAGGCTGGACGGACTAGCGGGGTCGGGCTGTTTTTT
TRBV4-1,TRBJ2-7,.,once,CASSQDSRSRVYEQYF,TGCGCCAGCAGCCAAGATTCCCGGTCGAGGGTGTACGAGCAGTACTTC
TRBV30,TRBJ2-7,.,.,CAWNPKLGGEQYF,TGTGCCTGGAACCCGAAGTTAGGGGGAGAGCAGTACTTC
TRBV5-4,TRBJ2-2,TRBD2,.,CASSTPLAGDTGELFF,TGTGCCAGCAGTACCCCACTAGCGGGTGACACCGGGGAGCTGTTTTTT
TRBV14,TRBJ1-2,.,.,CASSQDGGVRPIPIYGYTF,TGTGCCAGCAGCCAAGATGGTGGGGTGCGACCGATCCCAATCTATGGCTACACCTTC
TRBV25-1,TRBJ2-1,TRBD1,.,CASSEQTGVPTYNEQFF,TGTGCCAGCAGTGAACAGACAGGGGTCCCGACCTACAATGAGCAGTTCTTC
TRBV5-1,TRBJ2-3,TRBD2,.,CASSPPLLAGSGDTQYF,TGCGCCAGCAGCCCACCGTTACTAGCGGGGTCGGGAGATACGCAGTATTTT
TRBV18,TRBJ2-3,TRBD2,.,CASSPSSGSGDTQYF,TGTGCCAGCTCACCTTCTAGCGGGAGTGGAGATACGCAGTATTTT
TRBV19,TRBJ2-2,.,.,CASSNGAGELFF,TGTGCCAGTAGTAACGGGGCCGGGGAGCTGTTTTTT
TRBV14,TRBJ2-7,TRBD2,.,CASSQQSGSRYEQYF,TGTGCCAGCAGCCAGCAGAGCGGGAGTCGGTACGAGCAGTACTTC